Listed below are T cell receptor beta chains from one sample, sequenced in a study of identical twins. Using its own MiXCR run on the 5' RACE reads, TCRdb lists one record per CDR3 protein. The sample consists of around 530,000 distinct CDR3 sequences, 15% of them appearing once. This sample also appeared in a second study, on yellow fever vaccine responses in identical twins.

The sample was CD4+ T cells sorted from blood. The receptors shown here come from a woman in her late teens or twenties in good health. Each CDR3 is given without its conserved first and last residue.

j_gene | v_gene | CDR3aa
TRBJ2-5 | TRBV9 | ASSAGLAEKTQY
TRBJ2-1 | TRBV20-1 | SASQGLDNEQF
TRBJ2-1 | TRBV7-9 | ASSLAQLAGGDNEQF
TRBJ2-1 | TRBV7-3 | ASSPRAGPPIYEQF
TRBJ1-6 | TRBV6-1 | ASRKDREGYNSPLH
TRBJ2-2 | TRBV6-1 | ASRSLSGGNTGELF
TRBJ1-2 | TRBV3-1 | ASSSHMTGGDYGYT
TRBJ2-6 | TRBV6-5 | ASSYGATGGSSGANVLT
TRBJ2-3 | TRBV29-1 | TIMNPGQGSPDTQY
TRBJ2-3 | TRBV3-1 | ASSPRWGGGPNPFRASTDTQY
TRBJ1-1 | TRBV5-1 | ASSFRNPNTEAF
TRBJ2-3 | TRBV12-3/TRBV12-4 | ASSPTGTRGLWDGTDTQY
TRBJ2-2 | TRBV20-1 | SARDVGSNTGELF
TRBJ2-7 | TRBV28 | ASTKTGSHEQY
TRBJ2-5 | TRBV4-1 | ASSQDPSGGWTQY
TRBJ2-1 | TRBV11-2 | ASSLDSLFGGNEQF
TRBJ2-5 | TRBV5-1 | ASSLSTSGGSQETQY
TRBJ1-2 | TRBV13 | ASSLFRDPSGMGHGYT
TRBJ1-2 | TRBV12-3/TRBV12-4 | ASSLGRGRGYT
TRBJ2-2 | TRBV20-1 | SARDIRGGTGELF
TRBJ2-2 | TRBV5-1 | ASSEQPNTGELF
TRBJ2-7 | TRBV24-1 | ATSDPPRTGNYEQY
TRBJ2-7 | TRBV4-2 | ASSQELAGVSYEQY
TRBJ1-1 | TRBV11-3 | ASARRGAPEAF
TRBJ2-3 | TRBV12-3/TRBV12-4 | ASSRTSGTTQY
TRBJ2-1 | TRBV5-1 | ASSLLLADEQF
TRBJ2-7 | TRBV20-1 | SAGGLADTYEQY
TRBJ2-3 | TRBV20-1 | SARNVVLGTDTQY
TRBJ1-5 | TRBV12-3/TRBV12-4 | ASSFGHSNQPQH
TRBJ1-2 | TRBV12-3/TRBV12-4 | ASSERTVYGYT
TRBJ2-7 | TRBV12-3/TRBV12-4 | ASSLRLGGVLVEQY